The entry below describes one TCR beta chain. The data are from a study of blood T cells in healthy people across ages. From germline, CDR1 is MDHEN and CDR2 SYDVKM. The CDR3 is 8 amino acids. It was with a sample-barcoded 5' primer and a J-beta primer mix that a second PCR of roughly 7 to 12 cycles was run. TCRdb re-derived calls from the 5' RACE reads in MiXCR, one entry per CDR3 protein. The sample has about 800,000 distinct CDR3 sequences; about half are singletons. The TCR originated in a man older than 75 in good health. Sequencing was performed on blood. This chain connects TRBV28 to TRBJ1-1, with no clear D. CDR3 loop: CGAGWAFF. The CDR3 region has the DNA TGTGGGGCCGGGTGGGCTTTCTTT.